The rows below give T cell receptor beta chains drawn from one sample of a study of T cell changes during pregnancy in multiple sclerosis. Measured with immunoSEQ multiplex PCR; TCRdb has only the in-frame clones, and not every one. Among about 93,000 clones listed, 90% to 95% were seen once. Sequences were derived from peripheral blood, sampled after pregnancy. The receptors shown here come from a female donor in good health, enrolled as a control in a pregnancy study. The CDR3 runs from the conserved cysteine through the conserved F or W. The order of the fields is clone size, J gene, V gene, D gene, CDR3 DNA, CDR3 protein. A D gene is named only where the DNA matches it firmly. Clone size is shown for a subset of rows, as once, few, many or a class of expanded clone.

>.|TRBJ1-4|TRBV7-3|.
TGTGCCAGCAGCTTAAGGAGAAGAGCGTTCGCGGAAAAACTGTTTTTT
CASSLRRRAFAEKLFF
>.|TRBJ1-1|TRBV6-1|.
TGTGCCAGCAAGACTAGCGGTGGGGGCACTGAAGCTTTCTTT
CASKTSGGGTEAFF
>once|TRBJ2-1|TRBV28|.
TGTGCCAGCGCCGGACAGCCCGAGCAGTTCTTC
CASAGQPEQFF
>.|TRBJ1-1|TRBV30|TRBD1
TGTGCCTGGGTAACAGGGGGCCCTGCTGAAGCTTTCTTT
CAWVTGGPAEAFF
>.|TRBJ2-3|TRBV18|TRBD2
TGTGCCAGCTCACCTATGAGCGGGGGGGCCGGCGCAGATACGCAGTATTTT
CASSPMSGGAGADTQYF
>few|TRBJ2-1|TRBV11-2|.
TGTGCCAGCAGCTTACAAGGGAGAGGTGAGCAGTTCTTC
CASSLQGRGEQFF
>few|TRBJ2-7|TRBV5-5|.
TGTGCCAGCAGTAACCTTGGCAGCTCCTACGAGCAGTACTTC
CASSNLGSSYEQYF
>.|TRBJ1-3|TRBV6-5|TRBD1
TGTGCCAGCAGCCTACGACAGGGAAGGGGCAACACCATATATTTT
CASSLRQGRGNTIYF
>.|TRBJ1-3|TRBV18|TRBD1
TGTGCCAGCTCCCCCGACAGGGGATCAGGAAACACCATATATTTT
CASSPDRGSGNTIYF
>.|TRBJ2-2|TRBV5-4|TRBD2
TGTGCCAGCAGCCCCCGGGGGGGTATCGGGGAGCTGTTTTTT
CASSPRGGIGELFF
>.|TRBJ1-1|TRBV7-2|.
TGTGCCAGCAGCTTAGTGCGACAGTTGAACACTGAAGCTTTCTTT
CASSLVRQLNTEAFF
>.|TRBJ1-1|TRBV11-1|.
TGTGCCAGCATCCGGGGGGGGCAGCCGAACACTGAAGCTTTCTTT
CASIRGGQPNTEAFF
>.|TRBJ2-7|TRBV4-3|.
TGCGCCAGCAGCCAAGATCGGGGATTGCTTTCCGAGCAGTACTTC
CASSQDRGLLSEQYF
>.|TRBJ2-7|TRBV6-1|.
TGTGCCAGCAGCACACTGGGAGGTATCGAGCAGTACTTC
CASSTLGGIEQYF
>.|TRBJ1-6|TRBV4-1|TRBD1
TGCGCCAGCAGCCAAGATGGGGACAGGGATAATTCACCCCTCCACTTT
CASSQDGDRDNSPLHF
>.|TRBJ1-2|TRBV30|TRBD1
TGTGCCTGGATGGCTGGACAGGATTATGGCTACACCTTC
CAWMAGQDYGYTF
>.|TRBJ1-1|TRBV10-3|.
TGTGCCATCAGTGTAGGGGGGGTAGACACTGAAGCTTTCTTT
CAISVGGVDTEAFF
>few|TRBJ1-3|TRBV4-2|TRBD1
TGTGCCAGCAGCCATCGGACAGGAGATGGAAACACCATATATTTT
CASSHRTGDGNTIYF
>.|TRBJ1-4|TRBV4-1|.
TGCGCCAGCAGCCAAGTGGCCGAAAAACTGTTTTTT
CASSQVAEKLFF
>.|TRBJ2-1|TRBV5-1|TRBD2
TGCGCCAGCAGCTTGAACGGGGGGAACAATGAGCAGTTCTTC
CASSLNGGNNEQFF
>.|TRBJ1-2|TRBV20-1|.
TGCAGTGCTAAGTTGAGCTATGGCTACACCTTC
CSAKLSYGYTF
>.|TRBJ1-6|TRBV4-2|TRBD1
TGTGCCAGCAGCCAAGACAGGGGGGATTCACCCCTCCACTTT
CASSQDRGDSPLHF
>.|TRBJ1-2|TRBV5-6|.
TGTGCCAGCAGCTTACAGGGTGCACCCCAACTTGGCTACACCTTC
CASSLQGAPQLGYTF
>.|TRBJ2-5|TRBV27|TRBD2
TGTGCCAGCAGTTTGGCTAGCGGGGTGGAGACCCAGTACTTC
CASSLASGVETQYF
>.|TRBJ1-2|TRBV5-6|.
TGTGCCAGCAGCTCAACAATCGGGGGAGTGGTAGGTGGCTACACCTTC
CASSSTIGGVVGGYTF
>.|TRBJ2-7|TRBV5-1|TRBD1
TGCGCCAGCAGCTTTGACAGGGACTACGAGCAGTACTTC
CASSFDRDYEQYF
>.|TRBJ2-3|TRBV5-8|.
TGTGCCAGCAGGTTCCGGGACTCCAACACAGATACGCAGTATTTT
CASRFRDSNTDTQYF
>.|TRBJ2-3|TRBV4-3|TRBD1
TGCGCCAGCAGCCAAGAGCTCTTCCACAGGGACAGAGATACGCAGTATTTT
CASSQELFHRDRDTQYF
>.|TRBJ1-1|TRBV23-1|TRBD1
TGCGCCAGCAGTCTCCCGGACAGGGGCAACACTGAAGCTTTCTTT
CASSLPDRGNTEAFF
>.|TRBJ1-5|TRBV19|.
TGTGCCAGTAGTACACCGGGATGGCCCCAGCATTTT
CASSTPGWPQHF
>.|TRBJ2-7|TRBV19|TRBD1
TGTGCCAGTAAACAGGGGTCCTACGAGCAGTACTTC
CASKQGSYEQYF
>.|TRBJ1-4|TRBV4-2|TRBD1
TGTGCCAGCAGCCAAGATCCACAGGGGATGGAAAAACTGTTTTTT
CASSQDPQGMEKLFF
>.|TRBJ2-3|TRBV7-3|.
TGTGCCAGCAGCGTCGAGGCAGGGGCGCAGTATTTT
CASSVEAGAQYF
>.|TRBJ2-3|TRBV7-3|TRBD2
TGTGCCAGCAGTCAGATAGCGGGGGGGGCAGATACGCAGTATTTT
CASSQIAGGADTQYF
>.|TRBJ1-2|TRBV21-1|.
TGTGCCAGCAGCAAAGTCGTACAGGACGGCTATGGCTACACCTTC
CASSKVVQDGYGYTF
>.|TRBJ2-1|TRBV5-6|.
TGTGCCAGCAGCTCTGACACGGACAGACGTCCCTCGGAGCAGTTCTTC
CASSSDTDRRPSEQFF
>.|TRBJ1-2|TRBV7-2|.
TGTGCCAGCAACATCCGGGGGGTTAACTATGGCTACACCTTC
CASNIRGVNYGYTF
>.|TRBJ2-7|TRBV5-8|TRBD2
TGTGCCAGCAGCTTGTTGACTAGCGGGTTCTACGAGCAGTACTTC
CASSLLTSGFYEQYF
>few|TRBJ1-2|TRBV7-2|.
TGTGCCAGCAGCACCCGACAGACCAGTGCTGGTAACTATGGCTACACCTTC
CASSTRQTSAGNYGYTF
>.|TRBJ2-7|TRBV5-1|TRBD1
TGCGCCAGCAGCTTGGGGGGGACAGGGGCCTACGAGCAGTACTTC
CASSLGGTGAYEQYF
>.|TRBJ2-4|TRBV5-1|.
TGCGCCAGCAGCTTGGAGGAGGGAAACATTCAGTACTTC
CASSLEEGNIQYF
>once|TRBJ2-2|TRBV4-1|TRBD2
TGCGCCAGCAGCCAAGATCGGATTAGCGGGGCCGGGGAGCTGTTTTTT
CASSQDRISGAGELFF